One sample yielded the 30 T cell receptor beta chains listed below, sequenced in a study of cytomegalovirus exposure and HLA in healthy donors. The table came from immunoSEQ multiplex PCR; TCRdb's copy has only in-frame clones and leaves some out. The sample consists of under 150,000 clones, about 87% of them appearing once. The specimen sequenced was PBMCs. Every receptor here comes from a man between 18 and 35 years old in good health and CMV-seropositive.

The genes are TRBV5-1 and TRBJ2-2; D is ambiguous. The CDR3 is 13 amino acids. The V end lost 1 base, the J end lost 5 bases, and 6 bases lay between the germline ends. Germline CDR1 SGHRS, CDR2 YFSETQ. The CDR3 sequence is CASSLRSTGELFF. In DNA, the CDR3 is TGCGCCAGCAGCTTGAGGAGTACCGGGGAGCTGTTTTTT.

The CDR3 DNA reads TGTGCCAGCAGCTCCGCGTTAGGGGCCAACGTCCTGACTTTC. It specifies CASSSALGANVLTF. This chain joins TRBV11-2 and TRBJ2-6; no clear D gene. The germline V gene encodes CDR1 SGHAT and CDR2 FQNNGV. The CDR3 has 14 residues. Trimming removed 4 bases at V and 4 bases at J, with 8 bases between.

The V call is TRBV5-4, the J call TRBJ1-4; no firm D call. V was cut by 2 bases and J by 5 bases, with 7 bases left in between. Germline assignment: CDR1 SGHNT and CDR2 YYREEE (reference sequence). The CDR3 contains 13 residues. The CDR3 sequence: CASSLQLNEKLFF. The DNA of the CDR3 is TGTGCCAGCAGCTTACAGCTGAATGAAAAACTGTTTTTT.

The chain joins TRBV6-5 to TRBJ2-5, with 10 bases that match TRBD2. J was trimmed by 7 bases and V by 8 bases; bases with no gene match: 7. This CDR3 is built from 13 residues. Germline CDR1 is MNHEY and CDR2 is SVGAGI. Written as DNA, the CDR3 is TGTGCCAGCCTAGCGGGGGCCCAGGGGACCCAGTACTTC. Amino acids: CASLAGAQGTQYF.

This sequence joins TRBV18 and TRBJ1-1; tentatively, D is TRBD1 (6 bases). CDR3 length: 16 residues. Trimming removed 6 bases from V and 4 bases from J, with 21 bases in between. Germline lookup yields CDR1 KGHSH and CDR2 LQKENI. The CDR3 bases are TGTGCCAGCTCGACGCTGGGGGCGGGAGTGGGCACTGAAGCTTTCTTT. This codes for CASSTLGAGVGTEAFF.

This chain connects TRBV4-1 to TRBJ2-6; maybe TRBD2 (5 bases). There are 16 residues in the CDR3. From germline, CDR1 is MGHRA and CDR2 YSYEKL. Trimming cost V 2 bases and J 1 base, with 9 bases left between them. CDR3 coding DNA: TGCGCCAGCAGCCAATTTCGAGGGTCTGGGGCCAACGTCCTGACTTTC. Its translation: CASSQFRGSGANVLTF.

This sequence joins TRBV29-1 and TRBJ1-1, with D maybe TRBD1 (5 bases). Trimming cost V 7 bases and J 4 bases, with 10 bases left between them. This CDR3 spans 11 amino acids. Germline CDR1 is SQVTM and CDR2 is ANQGSEA. CDR3 in DNA: TGCAGCGCGTCGGGGGGCACTGAAGCTTTCTTT. Residues: CSASGGTEAFF.

This sequence joins TRBV5-1 and TRBJ2-2, with 9 nucleotides matching TRBD1. CDR1 and CDR2 from the germline V gene are SGHRS and YFSETQ. The CDR3 consists of 18 residues. V shed 4 bases, J shed 7 bases, and the junction held 17 bases outside the gene matches. This CDR3 reads CASSQDRGLTRRSGELFF. The CDR3 DNA reads as TGCGCCAGCAGCCAGGACAGGGGCCTCACCCGACGGAGCGGGGAGCTGTTTTTT.

The J gene is TRBJ2-5, the V gene TRBV9; 7 bases line up with TRBD1. The junction had 7 bases not matched to a gene; V was cut back by 0 bases and J by 2 bases. The CDR3 length is 16 residues. Germline loops: CDR1 SGDLS, CDR2 YYNGEE. This CDR3 is CASSVGPQGIQETQYF. The DNA for the CDR3 is TGTGCCAGCAGCGTAGGTCCACAGGGGATTCAAGAGACCCAGTACTTC.

This clone was observed a handful of times. The chain uses TRBV23-1 and TRBJ2-1; 10 positions match TRBD1. TRBV23-1 is recorded as an ORF, its role being uncertain. V lost 3 bases to trimming and J lost 6 bases; unmatched junction nucleotides: 8. There are 16 residues in the CDR3. The CDR3 reads CASSHPGTGEINEQFF. The CDR3 DNA reads TGCGCCAGCAGTCACCCTGGGACAGGGGAAATCAATGAGCAGTTCTTC.

J is TRBJ2-2 and V is TRBV30; 7 bases line up with TRBD2. V dropped 8 bases and J dropped 6; count of bases not matched to a gene: 12. The CDR3 runs 14 residues. From germline, CDR1 is GTSNPN and CDR2 SVGIG (reference sequence). The CDR3 spells CAGSGKGRPGELFF. CDR3 in DNA: TGTGCCGGAAGCGGGAAGGGGAGGCCCGGGGAGCTGTTTTTT.

This clone was detected only a few times. J is TRBJ1-1 and V is TRBV4-1; the match to TRBD1 covers 11 bases. Germline V CDR1 and CDR2: MGHRA, YSYEKL. V shed 4 bases, J shed 3 bases, and the junction held 4 bases outside the gene matches. The length of the CDR3 is 15 residues. Here the CDR3 DNA reads TGCGCCAGCAGCCTCCCGGGACAGGGGGACACTGAAGCTTTCTTT. Its translation is CASSLPGQGDTEAFF.

The chain uses TRBV2 and TRBJ2-2; a weak D match, TRBD1 (6 bases). The CDR3 extends over 14 amino acids. V lost 7 bases and J 1 base, leaving 10 bases between the germline ends. CDR1 is SNHLY and CDR2 is FYNNEI in the germline V gene. CDR3: CASILGQNTGELFF. For the CDR3, the DNA is TGTGCCAGCATCTTGGGACAGAACACCGGGGAGCTGTTTTTT.

This clone is a singleton in its sample. The gene calls are TRBV7-2 and TRBJ2-3, with D possibly TRBD2 on 5 matching bases. The germline V gene has CDR1 SGHTA and CDR2 FQGNSA. CDR3 size: 15 residues. V lost 3 bases, J lost 2 bases, and 12 bases lay in between. The DNA of the CDR3 is TGTGCCAGCAGCTTCGGGCTAGCATCCACAGATACGCAGTATTTT. This sequence encodes CASSFGLASTDTQYF.

The rearrangement joins TRBV5-1 to TRBJ2-4; 7 positions agree with TRBD1. J gave up 2 bases and V 4 bases, and 9 bases lay outside the gene matches. CDR3 length: 16 amino acids. The V gene's germline CDR1 is SGHRS and CDR2 YFSETQ. The CDR3 DNA reads TGCGCCAGCAGCCAGACAGGGAGAGGGACCAAAAACATTCAGTACTTC. Encoded protein: CASSQTGRGTKNIQYF.

The chain carries TRBV2 and TRBJ2-7, with 7 positions matching TRBD1. This CDR3 has 13 residues. Per germline, CDR1 SNHLY and CDR2 FYNNEI. J gave up 7 bases and V 4 bases, and 7 bases lay outside the gene matches. Here the CDR3 DNA reads TGTGCCAGCAGTGGAGTACAACAGGGGGAGCAGTACTTC. Amino acid sequence: CASSGVQQGEQYF.

This clone was recorded only once. V is TRBV18 and J is TRBJ2-3, with D tentatively TRBD2 (5 bases). CDR1 is KGHSH, CDR2 LQKENI, per germline. The V end was cut by 2 bases, the J end by 2 bases, with 11 bases between. CDR3 length: 15 residues. The DNA of the CDR3 is TGTGCCAGCTCACCAGGACTTTCCCCCACAGATACGCAGTATTTT. It encodes CASSPGLSPTDTQYF.

V is TRBV9 and J is TRBJ2-3; the match to TRBD2 covers 9 bases. Germline loops: CDR1 SGDLS, CDR2 YYNGEE. J gave up 0 bases and V 6 bases, and 8 bases lay outside the gene matches. This CDR3 region has 16 residues. The CDR3 protein is CASTRRGGASTDTQYF. The CDR3 nucleotides read TGTGCCAGCACCCGGCGGGGGGGGGCTAGCACAGATACGCAGTATTTT.

The chain is built from TRBV5-4 and TRBJ1-4, with 10 bases lining up with TRBD1. The V gene end was trimmed by 2 bases and the J gene end by 11 bases; junction bases not matched to a gene: 6. CDR1 SGHNT and CDR2 YYREEE come from the germline V gene (reference sequence). The CDR3 spans 14 residues. CDR3 in DNA: TGTGCCAGCAGCTTCCGGGACAGGGGAGGGAAACTGTTTTTT. Amino acids: CASSFRDRGGKLFF.

V is TRBV29-1 and J is TRBJ1-2; weak D call: TRBD1 (5 bases). The V end lost 1 base, the J end lost 6 bases, and 21 bases lay between the germline ends. This CDR3 is 16 amino acids long. Germline V gene data show CDR1 as SQVTM and CDR2 as ANQGSEA. CDR3 region: CSVEGSFREGRNGYTF. As DNA, the CDR3 is TGCAGCGTTGAAGGGTCCTTCAGGGAAGGGAGGAATGGCTACACCTTC.

V gene TRBV9 combines with J gene TRBJ2-5; 7 nucleotides line up with TRBD2. This CDR3 comprises 16 residues. J lost 2 bases, V lost 0 bases, and 7 bases had no gene match. CDR1 SGDLS and CDR2 YYNGEE come from the germline V gene. CDR3 region: CASSVVGVGGQETQYF. In DNA form, the CDR3 reads TGTGCCAGCAGCGTAGTAGGGGTGGGAGGGCAAGAGACCCAGTACTTC. The whole variable domain, remainder taken from reference TRBV9 and TRBJ2-5, is DSGVTQTPKHLITATGQRVTLRCSPRSGDLSVYWYQQSLDQGLQFLIQYYNGEERAKGNILERFSAQQFPDLHSELNLSSLELGDSALYFCASSVVGVGGQETQYFGPGTRLLVL.

This clone was counted a single time. The chain is built from TRBV7-3 and TRBJ2-1; D perhaps matches TRBD2 (6 bases). V was pared by 5 bases and J by 0 bases, with 17 bases between. The germline V gene has CDR1 SGHTA and CDR2 FQGTGA. The CDR3 runs to 17 residues. CDR3: CASSPWRVGSSYNEQFF. CDR3 bases: TGTGCCAGCAGCCCATGGCGCGTCGGGAGCTCCTACAATGAGCAGTTCTTC.

J is TRBJ2-7 and V is TRBV11-3; the D is unclear. This CDR3 has 13 residues. Trimming pared 5 bases from V and 5 bases from J, leaving 13 bases between. Germline CDR1 reads SGHNT; CDR2 reads YENEEA. In DNA form, the CDR3 reads TGTGCCAGCAGCGACCGGGTCGATCACGAGCAGTACTTC. The encoded protein is CASSDRVDHEQYF.

The genes are TRBV5-1 and TRBJ2-7; TRBD1 aligns across 7 bases. The CDR3 is 14 residues long. Germline CDR1 SGHRS, CDR2 YFSETQ. Trimming cost V 4 bases and J 5 bases; bases outside gene matches: 9. The CDR3 protein is CASSGTRDSHEQYF. The CDR3 bases are TGCGCCAGCAGCGGCACCAGGGACAGCCACGAGCAGTACTTC.

The chain employs TRBV16 and TRBJ2-7; possible D gene TRBD2, 5 bases. CDR1 and CDR2 from the germline V gene are KGHSY and FQNENV. Trimming cost V 1 base and J 7 bases, with 11 bases left between them. The CDR3 spans 13 residues. The DNA for the CDR3 is TGTGCCAGCAGCCAATTTTCGAGGGTGGAGCAGTACTTC. It codes for CASSQFSRVEQYF.

The chain has TRBV10-3 and TRBJ1-1; 7 bases match TRBD1. Germline loops: CDR1 ENHRY, CDR2 SYGVKD. The CDR3 contains 13 residues. V was clipped by 4 bases and J by 7 bases; unmatched bases: 6. Written as DNA, the CDR3 is TGTGCCATCAGTGGGAGACAGGGCCATGAAGCTTTCTTT. It specifies CAISGRQGHEAFF.

The CDR3 sequence: CASSSIPTGWQAYGYTF. The CDR3 nucleotides are TGTGCCAGCAGCTCCATACCCACAGGGTGGCAGGCCTATGGCTACACCTTC. The chain joins TRBV7-8 to TRBJ1-2; maybe TRBD1 (6 bases). Germline CDR1 SGHVS, CDR2 FQNEAQ. Trimming stripped 4 bases from V and 4 bases from J, with 22 bases between. CDR3 length equals 17 residues. Full variable domain (rest looked up from reference TRBV7-8 and TRBJ1-2): GAGVSQSPRYKVAKRGQDVALRCDPISGHVSLFWYQQALGQGPEFLTYFQNEAQLDKSGLPSDRFFAERPEGSVSTLKIQRTQQEDSAVYLCASSSIPTGWQAYGYTFGSGTRLTVV.

The chain combines TRBV15 with TRBJ2-7; 11 bases map to TRBD2. The CDR3 contains 16 residues. V lost 1 base and J lost 0; bases outside the gene matches: 2. CDR1 LNHNV and CDR2 YYDKDF come from the germline V gene (reference sequence). CDR3 coding DNA: TGTGCCACCAGCAGAGGGGGGACTAGCGGCTCCTACGAGCAGTACTTC. Amino acid sequence: CATSRGGTSGSYEQYF.

This clone appeared once. The rearrangement joins TRBV5-6 to TRBJ2-7; 8 bases match TRBD1. This CDR3 is built from 14 residues. Germline V gene lookup returns CDR1 SGHDT and CDR2 YYEEEE. V shed 2 bases and J 4 bases; nucleotides not matched to a gene: 5. In DNA, the CDR3 is TGTGCCAGCAGCTTAGGAGACAGGGGATACGAGCAGTACTTC. Protein sequence: CASSLGDRGYEQYF.

V is TRBV7-6 and J is TRBJ2-7, with D possibly TRBD1 on 6 matching bases. The CDR3 totals 15 residues. Germline V gene lookup returns CDR1 SGHVS and CDR2 FNYEAQ. The V end was cut by 5 bases, the J end by 4 bases, with 18 bases between. The CDR3 region is CASSPGHPKPYEQYF. The CDR3 DNA reads TGTGCCAGCAGCCCGGGACATCCTAAACCTTACGAGCAGTACTTC.